Below, 27 T cell receptor beta chains from the same sample are listed, as sequenced in a study of identical twins. TCRdb re-called the 5' RACE reads with MiXCR, one entry per CDR3 protein. This sample has 210,000 or so distinct CDR3 sequences, with approximately 8.3% found just once. The sample also formed part of further work on yellow fever vaccine responses in identical twins.

Sequenced material: memory (CD45RO+) T cells sorted from blood. Source of these receptors: a woman under 30 in good health.

This clonotype was observed at least ten times. The gene calls are TRBV29-1 and TRBJ2-5, with TRBD2 identical over 14 bases. Germline loops: CDR1 SQVTM, CDR2 ANQGSEA. The CDR3 extends over 15 amino acids. The V segment lost 5 bases and the J segment 5 bases; nucleotides outside the gene matches: 7. The CDR3 region is CSVPGTSGSVETQYF. CDR3 nucleotide sequence: TGCAGCGTTCCGGGGACTAGCGGGAGTGTTGAGACCCAGTACTTC.

V and J are TRBV5-4 and TRBJ2-1; the D is unclear. Between the trimmed V and J ends, which lost 7 bases and 3 bases, there was a span of 14 bases. The CDR3 extends over 14 amino acids. Germline V gives CDR1 SGHNT, CDR2 YYREEE (reference sequence). In nucleotides, the CDR3 is TGTGCCAGCGGCCGTGGGCCGCTCTACAATGAGCAGTTCTTC. This gives the protein CASGRGPLYNEQFF.

This clonotype was seen a handful of times. The chain combines TRBV20-1 with TRBJ2-5; 10 positions agree with TRBD1. This CDR3 contains 15 residues. Germline trimming cut 3 bases from V and 5 bases from J; bases unmatched to any gene: 9. Per germline, CDR1 DFQATT and CDR2 SNEGSKA (reference sequence). The CDR3 protein is CSARVGTGVQETQYF. The CDR3 DNA reads TGCAGTGCTAGGGTTGGGACAGGGGTTCAGGAGACCCAGTACTTC.

This clonotype was counted many times. The V gene is TRBV24-1, the J gene TRBJ2-5; D perhaps matches TRBD2 (5 bases). The CDR3 loop spans 12 amino acids. Trimming took 7 bases from V and 7 from J, leaving 12 bases between them. Looked up from germline, CDR1 is KGHDR and CDR2 is SFDVKD. This CDR3 is CATSGDLGTQYF. Written as DNA, the CDR3 is TGTGCCACCAGCGGGGATCTTGGGACCCAGTACTTC.

This clonotype was counted many times. The V and J genes are TRBV6-2 or TRBV6-3 and TRBJ2-7, with TRBD2 matching over 12 bases. CDR3 length: 16 residues. Per the germline V gene, CDR1 is MNHEY and CDR2 is SVGEGT. Trimming removed 6 bases from V and 3 bases from J; junction bases left unmatched: 9. CDR3 amino acids: CASSTRTSGINYEQYF. The CDR3 bases are TGTGCCAGCAGCACCAGGACTAGCGGGATCAACTACGAGCAGTACTTC.

This clonotype was found a few times. The chain joins TRBV29-1 to TRBJ1-4, with 7 bases that match TRBD1. In germline, CDR1 is SQVTM, CDR2 ANQGSEA. The CDR3 is 14 residues long. The junction had 1 base not matched to a gene; V was cut back by 1 base and J by 2 bases. DNA of the CDR3: TGCAGCGTTGAAGGAGGGGGCACTAATGAAAAACTGTTTTTT. The encoded protein is CSVEGGGTNEKLFF.

Details on this clonotype: Germline and junction disagree at one end, which may indicate a read error. The V gene is TRBV7-7, the J gene TRBJ2-2, with a weak D call TRBD1 (5 bases). The CDR3 length is 13 residues. Germline CDR1 reads SSHAT; CDR2 reads FNYEAQ (reference sequence). CDR3 in amino acids: CASSLPGSGELFF. Here the CDR3 DNA reads TGTGCTAGCAGCTTACCAGGGTCCGGGGAGCTGTTTTTT.

This clonotype was seen repeatedly, ten times or more. The gene calls are TRBV5-1 and TRBJ1-1; D remains ambiguous. The CDR3 covers 15 residues. Germline V gene data show CDR1 as SGHRS and CDR2 as YFSETQ. The ends were cut back, 1 base at V and 0 bases at J, with 10 bases in the middle. CDR3 amino acids: CASSLLAGVNTEAFF. Here the CDR3 DNA reads TGCGCCAGCAGCTTGTTAGCAGGAGTGAACACTGAAGCTTTCTTT. The full variable domain, rest sourced from reference TRBV5-1 and TRBJ1-1, is KAGVTQTPRYLIKTRGQQVTLSCSPISGHRSVSWYQQTPGQGLQFLFEYFSETQRNKGNFPGRFSGRQFSNSRSEMNVSTLELGDSALYLCASSLLAGVNTEAFFGQGTRLTVV.

A word on this clonotype: This sequence may be a read error, since a much larger clone differs from it by one base. This sequence joins TRBV20-1 and TRBJ2-3; D perhaps matches TRBD1 (5 bases). Between the trimmed V and J ends, which lost 0 bases and 0 bases, there was a span of 16 bases. The CDR3 runs to 17 residues. Germline assignment: CDR1 DFQATT and CDR2 SNEGSKA (reference sequence). As DNA, the CDR3 is TGCAGTGCTAGAGATCTAAGTCAGCAGGGAAGCACAGATACGCAGTATTTT. It is translated as CSARDLSQQGSTDTQYF.

This clonotype was recorded at least ten times. V gene TRBV7-3 combines with J gene TRBJ1-1; no reliable D call. CDR3 length equals 17 residues. The germline V gene encodes CDR1 SGHTA and CDR2 FQGTGA. V was pared by 2 bases and J by 7 bases, with 23 bases between. The CDR3 protein is CASSLQVLTNHMLEAFF. CDR3 nucleotides: TGTGCCAGCAGCTTACAAGTACTTACCAACCATATGCTTGAAGCTTTCTTT.

This clonotype was seen at least ten times. The CDR3 loop reads CASSLFLGQGAGGANVLTF. CDR3 DNA: TGTGCCAGCAGCTTATTTTTGGGGCAGGGGGCTGGGGGGGCCAACGTCCTGACTTTC. The chain combines TRBV11-2 with TRBJ2-6; 8 bases match TRBD1. The germline CDR1 and CDR2 sequences are SGHAT and FQNNGV. The CDR3 sequence is 19 residues long. V gave up 2 bases and J gave up 4 bases; unmatched junction bases: 13.

The V gene is TRBV7-3, the J gene TRBJ2-3; TRBD1 matches at 9 bases. V was pared by 5 bases and J by 2 bases, with 5 bases of the junction left unmatched. The CDR3 has 15 residues. The germline V gene encodes CDR1 SGHTA and CDR2 FQGTGA. The CDR3 here is CASSKQGAPTDTQYF. The CDR3 DNA follows: TGTGCCAGCAGCAAACAGGGGGCCCCCACAGATACGCAGTATTTT. Full variable domain (missing parts from reference TRBV7-3 and TRBJ2-3): GAGVSQTPSNKVTEKGKYVELRCDPISGHTALYWYRQSLGQGPEFLIYFQGTGAADDSGLPNDRFFAVRPEGSVSTLKIQRTERGDSAVYLCASSKQGAPTDTQYFGPGTRLTVL.

This clonotype was observed many times. The V call is TRBV12-3 or TRBV12-4, the J call TRBJ1-5; D may be TRBD1 (6 bases). The CDR3 loop spans 14 amino acids. V was cut by 7 bases and J by 9 bases, with 19 bases left in between. DNA for the CDR3: TGTGCCAGCACCATTGGGGGGCAACGGCGGCCCCAGCATTTT. Amino acids: CASTIGGQRRPQHF.

This clonotype was counted a few times. The chain recombines TRBV20-1 with TRBJ2-3, with D perhaps matching TRBD1 (6 bases). V was cut by 0 bases and J by 0 bases, with 13 bases left in between. Germline CDR1 is DFQATT and CDR2 is SNEGSKA (reference sequence). CDR3 length: 16 amino acids. This CDR3 is CSARDPDRISTDTQYF. Here the CDR3 DNA reads TGCAGTGCTAGAGACCCGGACAGAATCAGCACAGATACGCAGTATTTT.

Ten or more counts support this clonotype. The rearrangement joins TRBV4-1 to TRBJ1-5, with 7 bases fitting TRBD1. J was trimmed by 6 bases and V by 3 bases; bases with no gene match: 8. The CDR3 extends over 15 amino acids. The germline CDR1 and CDR2 sequences are MGHRA and YSYEKL. The CDR3 nucleotides read TGCGCCAGCAGCCAGTCGGACAGGTTCGTTCAGCCCCAGCATTTT. This translates into CASSQSDRFVQPQHF.

This clonotype was recorded a few times. The chain links TRBV6-5 to TRBJ1-2, with D possibly TRBD1 on 5 matching bases. Trimming took 7 bases from V and 4 from J, leaving 10 bases between them. The CDR3 is 12 residues long. CDR1 MNHEY and CDR2 SVGAGI come from the germline V gene. The CDR3 DNA reads TGTGCCAGCACTGACAGCTCCTATGGCTACACCTTC. Residues: CASTDSSYGYTF.

This clonotype was counted between two and nine times. The chain has TRBV12-3 or TRBV12-4 and TRBJ1-2; D gene ambiguous. Trimming took 5 bases from V and 6 from J, leaving 19 bases between them. This CDR3 has 15 amino acids. The CDR3 DNA follows: TGTGCCAGCAGTCCTGCTGTTCCGGGAGGGAATGGCTACACCTTC. It encodes CASSPAVPGGNGYTF.

Ten or more counts support this clonotype. V usage is TRBV10-3 and J usage is TRBJ2-2, with 14 nucleotides matching TRBD2. V was clipped by 6 bases and J by 2 bases; unmatched bases: 8. The CDR3 consists of 18 residues. Germline CDR1 ENHRY, CDR2 SYGVKD. The CDR3 DNA sequence: TGTGCCATCAGCCCCGGGACTAGCGGGAGTCCCAACACCGGGGAGCTGTTTTTT. As protein: CAISPGTSGSPNTGELFF.

This clonotype was seen many times. The chain links TRBV18 to TRBJ2-3; tentatively, D is TRBD2 (7 bases). The V end was cut by 1 base, the J end by 3 bases, with 11 bases between. This CDR3 is 15 amino acids long. Germline lookup yields CDR1 KGHSH and CDR2 LQKENI. The CDR3 coding sequence is TGTGCCAGCTCACCACGGGGGGGCTCTACAGATACGCAGTATTTT. It specifies CASSPRGGSTDTQYF.

The gene calls are TRBV6-2 or TRBV6-3 and TRBJ2-7; the D is unclear. Germline loops: CDR1 MNHEY, CDR2 SVGEGT. The CDR3 is 15 amino acids. V was trimmed by 4 bases and J by 0 bases, leaving 13 bases between them. The CDR3 spells CASSSPVAISYEQYF. The CDR3 DNA is TGTGCCAGCAGTTCCCCCGTCGCGATCTCCTACGAGCAGTACTTC.

This clonotype was seen more than once but under ten times. This chain links TRBV3-1 with TRBJ2-3; 11 bases agree with TRBD2. The CDR3 is made up of 17 amino acids. Germline CDR1 is LGHDT and CDR2 is YNNKEL (reference sequence). The V gene end was trimmed by 0 bases and the J gene end by 2 bases; junction bases not matched to a gene: 4. This chain's CDR3 is CASSQDLAGGSTDTQYF. For the CDR3, the DNA is TGTGCCAGCAGCCAAGACCTAGCGGGGGGCTCCACAGATACGCAGTATTTT.

This clonotype was recorded many times. The gene calls are TRBV7-2 and TRBJ2-7; possibly TRBD2 for D (5 bases). Trimming cost V 0 bases and J 0 bases, with 9 bases left between them. The germline CDR1 and CDR2 sequences are SGHTA and FQGNSA. There are 15 residues in the CDR3. The CDR3, as DNA: TGTGCCAGCAGCTTAGCCTCGGGAAGCTCCTACGAGCAGTACTTC. Its protein is CASSLASGSSYEQYF.

This chain joins TRBV14 and TRBJ1-6, with unresolved D. CDR1 is SGHDN, CDR2 FVKESK, per germline. CDR3 length equals 16 residues. Trimming shortened V by 4 bases and J by 5 bases, and 15 bases separated the two germline ends. CDR3 loop: CASSLMGGANNSPLHF. CDR3 sequence (DNA): TGTGCCAGCAGCCTTATGGGCGGCGCCAATAATTCACCCCTCCACTTT. The entire variable domain, with the rest obtained from reference TRBV14 and TRBJ1-6, is as follows: EAGVTQFPSHSVIEKGQTVTLRCDPISGHDNLYWYRRVMGKEIKFLLHFVKESKQDESGMPNNRFLAERTGGTYSTLKVQPAELEDSGVYFCASSLMGGANNSPLHFGNGTRLTVT.

This clonotype has ten or more counts. V and J are TRBV20-1 and TRBJ2-4, with D possibly matching TRBD1 (6 bases). Trimming took 0 bases from V and 7 from J, leaving 16 bases between them. In germline, CDR1 is DFQATT, CDR2 SNEGSKA (reference sequence). The CDR3 contains 15 residues. CDR3 loop: CSARDWTGQGNIQYF. The DNA of the CDR3 is TGCAGTGCTAGAGATTGGACGGGGCAGGGGAACATTCAGTACTTC.

This clonotype was seen a few times. This chain's CDR3 is CASSFYRNTEAFF. The CDR3 DNA reads as TGTGCCAGCAGTTTTTACAGGAACACTGAAGCTTTCTTT. The chain combines TRBV12-3 or TRBV12-4 with TRBJ1-1; no reliable D call. The CDR3 covers 13 residues. V lost 3 bases, J lost 1 base, and 6 bases lay in between.

This clonotype was counted many times. The rearrangement uses TRBV29-1 and TRBJ2-7; D not certain. Trimming pared 6 bases from V and 2 bases from J, leaving 11 bases between. Germline assignment: CDR1 SQVTM and CDR2 ANQGSEA. The CDR3 covers 12 residues. CDR3: CSVRATPYEQYF. DNA of the CDR3: TGCAGCGTACGGGCCACCCCCTACGAGCAGTACTTC.

V is TRBV6-1 and J is TRBJ2-5; 8 positions match TRBD1. The V gene end was trimmed by 7 bases and the J gene end by 0 bases; junction bases not matched to a gene: 7. The CDR3 length is 15 residues. Germline V gene lookup returns CDR1 MNHNS and CDR2 SASEGT. The CDR3 reads CASTKTGAYQETQYF. CDR3 DNA sequence: TGTGCCAGCACTAAGACAGGGGCGTACCAAGAGACCCAGTACTTC.